Listed below are T cell receptor beta chains from one sample, sequenced in a study of shared clonotypes between healthy human individuals. Assay used: immunoSEQ multiplex PCR; TCRdb lists only in-frame clones, some missing. The sample records roughly 300,000 clones, around 86% being singletons. Sequenced sample: memory CD8+ T cells sorted from blood. The receptors originated from a man between 18 and 35 years old in good health. Both conserved end residues are part of each CDR3. A D gene is named only where the DNA matches it firmly. Rows may omit the clone size; those that give it use once, few, many or a size class.

size	V	J	D	DNA	CDR3
NA	TRBV2	TRBJ1-1	NA	TGTGCCCCAAACGGGGTCCCAGCAGCTTCGAACACTGAAGCTTTCTTT	CAPNGVPAASNTEAFF
NA	TRBV5-1	TRBJ2-3	TRBD2	TGCGCCAGCAGCCTGTCTAGCGGGGGCCCAGATACGCAGTATTTT	CASSLSSGGPDTQYF
NA	TRBV7-8	TRBJ1-6	NA	TGTGCCAGCAGCTTAGGAGGGGAGGGGAATTCACCCCTCCACTTT	CASSLGGEGNSPLHF
NA	TRBV7-9	TRBJ2-1	NA	TGTGCCAGCAGCTTTCGCGGGGTTGGAGGCGATGAGCAGTTCTTC	CASSFRGVGGDEQFF
NA	TRBV7-8	TRBJ2-7	TRBD2	TGTGCCAGCAGGCCGAGCGGGAGGCCCTACGAGCAGTACTTC	CASRPSGRPYEQYF
many	TRBV5-1	TRBJ2-7	NA	TGCGCCAGCAGTTTGAGGGTGGGGGAGAACGAGCAGTACTTC	CASSLRVGENEQYF
NA	TRBV29-1	TRBJ1-1	NA	TGCAGCGTCCAATTTGGGGAGAGTGAAGCTTTCTTT	CSVQFGESEAFF
few	TRBV29-1	TRBJ1-2	NA	TGCAGCGTTGATCGCAATTTTGCCCTCTATGGCTACACCTTC	CSVDRNFALYGYTF
NA	TRBV7-9	TRBJ2-1	NA	TGTGCCAGCAGCCCGGAGGCCGCAGGGAATATAGGTGAGCAGTTCTTC	CASSPEAAGNIGEQFF
NA	TRBV2	TRBJ2-7	NA	TGTGCCAGCACCACACCGGGAGCGTACGAGCAGTACTTC	CASTTPGAYEQYF
NA	TRBV6-1	TRBJ2-7	NA	TGTGCCAGCAGTGAAAACGTCGGGACCTACGAGCAGTACTTC	CASSENVGTYEQYF
NA	TRBV4-1	TRBJ2-7	NA	TGCGCCAGCAGCCAAGACAGGGGTGTTTCCTACGAGCAGTACTTC	CASSQDRGVSYEQYF
NA	TRBV30	TRBJ2-4	NA	TGTGCCTGGAGTGTACAATCGGGGGCCAAAAACATTCAGTACTTC	CAWSVQSGAKNIQYF
NA	TRBV7-8	TRBJ1-4	TRBD1	TGTGCCAGCAGCTTAGGAATGCAGGGGGTTGCAGAAAAACTGTTTTTT	CASSLGMQGVAEKLFF
NA	TRBV5-4	TRBJ2-3	NA	TGTGCCAGCAGCTCGCACACAGATACGCAGTATTTT	CASSSHTDTQYF
NA	TRBV28	TRBJ1-1	TRBD1	TGTGCCAGCAGTATACAGGGGGGAGACACTGAAGCTTTCTTT	CASSIQGGDTEAFF
once	TRBV5-6	TRBJ2-4	TRBD2	TGTGCCAGCAGCTTGGATGGACTAGCGGGGAGAGCCAAAAACATTCAGTACTTC	CASSLDGLAGRAKNIQYF
NA	TRBV4-2	TRBJ1-1	TRBD1	TGTGCCAGCAGCCAAGAGGACAGGGGTGGAACTGAAGCTTTCTTT	CASSQEDRGGTEAFF
NA	TRBV4-1	TRBJ2-7	NA	TGCGCCAGCAGCCAGGACTCCGTCCACGAGCAGTACTTC	CASSQDSVHEQYF
few	TRBV5-1	TRBJ2-1	NA	TGCGCCAGCAGCTTGGAAGGGGCCTTGTTCTTC	CASSLEGALFF